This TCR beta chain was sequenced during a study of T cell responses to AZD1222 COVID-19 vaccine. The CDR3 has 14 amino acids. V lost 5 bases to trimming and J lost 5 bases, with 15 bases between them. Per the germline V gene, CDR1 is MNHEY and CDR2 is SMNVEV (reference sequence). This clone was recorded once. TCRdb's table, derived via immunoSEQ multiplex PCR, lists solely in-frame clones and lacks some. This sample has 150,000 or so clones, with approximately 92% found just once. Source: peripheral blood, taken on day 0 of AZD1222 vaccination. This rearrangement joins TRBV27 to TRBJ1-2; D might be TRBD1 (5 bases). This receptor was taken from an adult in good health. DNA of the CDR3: TGTGCCAGCAGTGAAAGAGGGACTGTTTATGGCTACACCTTC. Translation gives CASSERGTVYGYTF.